These T cell receptor beta chains were read from a single sample in a study of T cells in lung cancer brain metastases. The repertoire was sequenced with immunoSEQ multiplex PCR; TCRdb's copy has only in-frame clones and lacks some. The table shows several thousand clones, with 80% to 90% occurring only once. The sample comprised tumor tissue from the primary lung tumor. The receptors stem from a man aged 45-65 years with non-small cell lung cancer. Each CDR3 is given with its conserved first and last residue. The D gene is left open where the match is weak. Only part of the rows carry a size: once, few, many, or a class if the clone is expanded.

abundance: NA; j_gene: TRBJ1-1; d_gene: TRBD1; v_gene: TRBV11-3; CDR3nt: TGTGCCAGCAGCTTAGATCGGTTTCCCCGCCGACAGGGGAGCACTGAAGCTTTCTTT; CDR3aa: CASSLDRFPRRQGSTEAFF
abundance: NA; j_gene: TRBJ2-1; d_gene: TRBD2; v_gene: TRBV10-3; CDR3nt: TGTGCCATCAGAACATCAGGGACTACCCAACTTGGCCTCTCCTACAATGAGCAGTTCTTC; CDR3aa: CAIRTSGTTQLGLSYNEQFF
abundance: NA; j_gene: TRBJ2-7; d_gene: NA; v_gene: TRBV25-1; CDR3nt: TGTGCCAGCAGTGAATACGCGGGGACAACCTACGAGCAGTACTTC; CDR3aa: CASSEYAGTTYEQYF
abundance: NA; j_gene: TRBJ1-4; d_gene: TRBD1; v_gene: TRBV5-1; CDR3nt: TGCGCCAGCAGCTCAGGGGGCGCTGATAAGGAAAAACTGTTTTTT; CDR3aa: CASSSGGADKEKLFF
abundance: NA; j_gene: TRBJ2-5; d_gene: TRBD2; v_gene: TRBV4-1; CDR3nt: TGCACCAGCAGCCAAGATGTGGCCGGGGGGGCCGTTGAGACCCAGTACTTC; CDR3aa: CTSSQDVAGGAVETQYF
abundance: few; j_gene: TRBJ2-3; d_gene: TRBD2; v_gene: TRBV5-1; CDR3nt: TGCGCCAGCAGCTGGGGGGGACTACCTAGCACAGATACGCAGTATTTT; CDR3aa: CASSWGGLPSTDTQYF
abundance: NA; j_gene: TRBJ2-1; d_gene: TRBD2; v_gene: TRBV11-2; CDR3nt: TGTGCCAGCAGCGCCCCAGCGGGAGTTGAGCAGTTCTTC; CDR3aa: CASSAPAGVEQFF
abundance: NA; j_gene: TRBJ2-5; d_gene: NA; v_gene: TRBV2; CDR3nt: TGTGCCAGCACACGGCTTCGTGAGACCCAGTACTTC; CDR3aa: CASTRLRETQYF
abundance: NA; j_gene: TRBJ2-5; d_gene: TRBD2; v_gene: TRBV6-1; CDR3nt: TGTGCCAGCAGCGAACTAGCGGGGGCACAAGAGACCCAATACTTC; CDR3aa: CASSELAGAQETQYF
abundance: NA; j_gene: TRBJ1-1; d_gene: NA; v_gene: TRBV5-1; CDR3nt: TGCGCCAGCAGCTTGGACGGAGTTAACACTGAAGCTTTCTTT; CDR3aa: CASSLDGVNTEAFF
abundance: NA; j_gene: TRBJ2-1; d_gene: TRBD2; v_gene: TRBV18; CDR3nt: TGTGCCAGCTCACCGCAGAGGTGGTCACTAGCGATTAATGAGCAGTTCTTC; CDR3aa: CASSPQRWSLAINEQFF
abundance: NA; j_gene: TRBJ1-2; d_gene: TRBD1; v_gene: TRBV14; CDR3nt: TGTGCCAGCAGCTCAGGGGGCTCCCCGGGGGGCTACACCTTC; CDR3aa: CASSSGGSPGGYTF
abundance: NA; j_gene: TRBJ2-5; d_gene: NA; v_gene: TRBV19; CDR3nt: TGTGCCAGTAGTATAGGCAGAGAGACCCAGTACTTC; CDR3aa: CASSIGRETQYF
abundance: NA; j_gene: TRBJ2-6; d_gene: NA; v_gene: TRBV14; CDR3nt: TGTGCCAGCTCCCGAAACAGGGCTGGGGCCAACGTCCTGACTTTC; CDR3aa: CASSRNRAGANVLTF
abundance: NA; j_gene: TRBJ2-7; d_gene: NA; v_gene: TRBV28; CDR3nt: TGTGCCAGCAGGGGGAGACCGGGCAACGAGCAGTACTTC; CDR3aa: CASRGRPGNEQYF
abundance: NA; j_gene: TRBJ2-5; d_gene: TRBD2; v_gene: TRBV18; CDR3nt: TGTGCCAGCTCACCCCGGCGGGCAAGCGGGAACCAAGAGACCCAGTACTTC; CDR3aa: CASSPRRASGNQETQYF
abundance: NA; j_gene: TRBJ2-4; d_gene: NA; v_gene: TRBV5-4; CDR3nt: TGTGCCAGCAGCTTTTGGGGGTCCCAAAACATTCAGTACTTC; CDR3aa: CASSFWGSQNIQYF
abundance: few; j_gene: TRBJ1-6; d_gene: NA; v_gene: TRBV11-3; CDR3nt: TGTGCCAGCAGCCTAGGACAGAATTCACCCCTCCACTTT; CDR3aa: CASSLGQNSPLHF
abundance: NA; j_gene: TRBJ2-5; d_gene: NA; v_gene: TRBV5-6; CDR3nt: TGTACCAGCAGCCTTGACGGGAAAGGGGAGACCCAGTACTTC; CDR3aa: CTSSLDGKGETQYF
abundance: once; j_gene: TRBJ1-2; d_gene: NA; v_gene: TRBV5-4; CDR3nt: TGTGCCAGCAGCTTGAGGGGGGGCGGAAACTATGGCTACACCTTC; CDR3aa: CASSLRGGGNYGYTF
abundance: few; j_gene: TRBJ1-4; d_gene: TRBD1; v_gene: TRBV5-1; CDR3nt: TGCGCCAGCAGGCCTACAGGGGGCAATGAAAAACTGTTTTTT; CDR3aa: CASRPTGGNEKLFF
abundance: NA; j_gene: TRBJ1-2; d_gene: NA; v_gene: TRBV4-1; CDR3nt: TGCGCCAGCAGCCACTTAGGCAGTAATGGCTACACCTTC; CDR3aa: CASSHLGSNGYTF
abundance: NA; j_gene: TRBJ1-2; d_gene: TRBD1; v_gene: TRBV7-6; CDR3nt: TGTGCCAGCAGCGGAGGGGTCCGGGACAGGGGAAGGGGAGCTAACTATGGCTACACCTTC; CDR3aa: CASSGGVRDRGRGANYGYTF
abundance: NA; j_gene: TRBJ2-3; d_gene: NA; v_gene: TRBV7-9; CDR3nt: TGTGCCAGCAGCTTAGTAGCGGCCGGCAACGCAGATACGCAGTATTTT; CDR3aa: CASSLVAAGNADTQYF
abundance: NA; j_gene: TRBJ2-7; d_gene: NA; v_gene: TRBV5-1; CDR3nt: TGCGCCAGCAGCGCGGAGGCCTCCCGCGAGCAGTACTTC; CDR3aa: CASSAEASREQYF
abundance: NA; j_gene: TRBJ2-3; d_gene: NA; v_gene: TRBV2; CDR3nt: TGTGCCAGCAGTGAAGGAATACAGCCGTTCACAGATACGCAGTATTTT; CDR3aa: CASSEGIQPFTDTQYF
abundance: NA; j_gene: TRBJ2-5; d_gene: TRBD1; v_gene: TRBV19; CDR3nt: TGTGCCAGTAGGCGCACAGGGGAAGAGACCCAGTACTTC; CDR3aa: CASRRTGEETQYF